One sample yielded the 2 T cell receptor beta chains listed below, sequenced in a study. Each CDR3 protein is one row after TCRdb ran MiXCR on the 5' RACE reads. The table includes roughly 42,000 distinct CDR3 sequences, about 29% detected once. Sequenced input: tumor-infiltrating memory CD4+ T cells sorted from the breast tumor. Subset here: memory CD4+ T cells, CD4+CD45RO+CD25-. All receptors derive from a female donor with breast cancer.

This clonotype was found many times. V is TRBV9 and J is TRBJ2-6; D uncertain. Germline V gives CDR1 SGDLS, CDR2 YYNGEE. CDR3 length: 15 residues. Trimming removed 1 base at V and 4 bases at J, with 9 bases between. The chain's CDR3 is CASSVQGAGANVLTF. CDR3 sequence (DNA): TGTGCCAGCAGCGTACAAGGAGCCGGGGCCAACGTCCTGACTTTC. Filled out from reference TRBV9 and TRBJ2-6, the complete variable domain reads DSGVTQTPKHLITATGQRVTLRCSPRSGDLSVYWYQQSLDQGLQFLIQYYNGEERAKGNILERFSAQQFPDLHSELNLSSLELGDSALYFCASSVQGAGANVLTFGAGSRLTVL.

A few counts support this clonotype. The chain combines TRBV7-6 with TRBJ1-3; D is uncertain. Trimming cost V 0 bases and J 2 bases, with 5 bases left between them. There are 14 residues in the CDR3. The V gene's germline CDR1 is SGHVS and CDR2 FNYEAQ. The CDR3 is CASSLASTGNTIYF. DNA of the CDR3: TGTGCCAGCAGCTTAGCGTCAACTGGAAACACCATATATTTT.